A selection of T cell receptor beta chains follows, all from one sample in a study of cytomegalovirus exposure and HLA in healthy donors. Generated by immunoSEQ multiplex PCR, the TCRdb table keeps only in-frame clones and is missing some. This table holds 200,000 to 250,000 clones, over 80% found once. Sequenced sample: PBMCs. The source is a woman aged 18-29 years in good health and CMV-seronegative. The CDR3 runs from the conserved cysteine through the conserved F or W. The D gene is left open where the match is weak. The size field is filled for only some rows; it gives once, few, many or a size class.

d_call: TRBD2; v_call: TRBV7-6; j_call: TRBJ2-7; clone_size: NA; cdr3_nt: TGTGCCAGCAGCTTAGCGCTAGCGGGAGCATTGTCCTACGAGCAGTACTTC; cdr3_aa: CASSLALAGALSYEQYF
d_call: NA; v_call: TRBV4-1; j_call: TRBJ1-1; clone_size: NA; cdr3_nt: TGCGCCAGCAGCCAGGGAAACAGGGCCTTGAACACTGAAGCTTTCTTT; cdr3_aa: CASSQGNRALNTEAFF
d_call: TRBD1; v_call: TRBV7-9; j_call: TRBJ2-5; clone_size: NA; cdr3_nt: TGTGCCAGCAGTGCCGGGACAGTCCGGGTGGAGACCCAGTACTTC; cdr3_aa: CASSAGTVRVETQYF
d_call: TRBD2; v_call: TRBV18; j_call: TRBJ2-3; clone_size: NA; cdr3_nt: TGTGCCAGCTCACCACGTGGTAGCGGGGGCCCTTCGGATACGCAGTATTTT; cdr3_aa: CASSPRGSGGPSDTQYF
d_call: NA; v_call: TRBV12-2; j_call: TRBJ2-7; clone_size: NA; cdr3_nt: TGTGCAAGTCGCAAGCCTCGGGACTTCATACCCCCTTACGAGCAGTACTTC; cdr3_aa: CASRKPRDFIPPYEQYF
d_call: TRBD2; v_call: TRBV29-1; j_call: TRBJ2-3; clone_size: few; cdr3_nt: TGCAGCGTCTCCTTAAATTCCGGGACTAGCGGGATTTCCGGCACAGATACGCAGTATTTT; cdr3_aa: CSVSLNSGTSGISGTDTQYF
d_call: TRBD2; v_call: TRBV9; j_call: TRBJ2-1; clone_size: NA; cdr3_nt: TGTGCCAGCAGCGTAGCGGGACTAGCGGGAGGGACTCAGTTCTTC; cdr3_aa: CASSVAGLAGGTQFF
d_call: NA; v_call: TRBV6-5; j_call: TRBJ2-1; clone_size: few; cdr3_nt: TGTGCCAGCAGTTACTCGTTCGGGCTCAACAATGAGCAGTTCTTC; cdr3_aa: CASSYSFGLNNEQFF
d_call: NA; v_call: TRBV2; j_call: TRBJ2-5; clone_size: NA; cdr3_nt: TGTGCCAGCATCGGGCTAAACCAAGAGACCCAGTACTTC; cdr3_aa: CASIGLNQETQYF
d_call: TRBD1; v_call: TRBV27; j_call: TRBJ2-1; clone_size: NA; cdr3_nt: TGTGCCAGCCGCGAAGAGACAGGGCCCCATGAGCAGTTCTTC; cdr3_aa: CASREETGPHEQFF
d_call: NA; v_call: TRBV27; j_call: TRBJ2-7; clone_size: NA; cdr3_nt: TGTGCCAGCAGTCTAGGGATTGAGCAGTACTTC; cdr3_aa: CASSLGIEQYF
d_call: NA; v_call: TRBV7-2; j_call: TRBJ2-7; clone_size: NA; cdr3_nt: TGTGCCAGCAGCATCGGGGGCGGCTACGAGCAGTACTTC; cdr3_aa: CASSIGGGYEQYF
d_call: NA; v_call: TRBV2; j_call: TRBJ2-7; clone_size: NA; cdr3_nt: TGTGCCAGCAGTGAAATGGAACTAGCAGACTACGAGCAGTACTTC; cdr3_aa: CASSEMELADYEQYF
d_call: NA; v_call: TRBV11-2; j_call: TRBJ2-7; clone_size: NA; cdr3_nt: TGTGCCAGCAGCACCTTTTTGGGACACCCCTACGAGCAGTACTTC; cdr3_aa: CASSTFLGHPYEQYF
d_call: NA; v_call: TRBV5-4; j_call: TRBJ1-2; clone_size: NA; cdr3_nt: TGTGCCAGCAGCCGTGACACCAACTATGGCTACACCTTC; cdr3_aa: CASSRDTNYGYTF
d_call: NA; v_call: TRBV30; j_call: TRBJ1-2; clone_size: NA; cdr3_nt: TGTGCCTGGAGTGTGGGGTTTGGGTATGGCTACACCTTC; cdr3_aa: CAWSVGFGYGYTF
d_call: NA; v_call: TRBV30; j_call: TRBJ1-2; clone_size: NA; cdr3_nt: TGTGCCTGGAGTGCGCCCGGGACTGCCGAAGACACCTTC; cdr3_aa: CAWSAPGTAEDTF
d_call: TRBD1; v_call: TRBV7-9; j_call: TRBJ2-2; clone_size: NA; cdr3_nt: TGTGCCAGCAGCACCCGGACAGGGGGCACCGGGGAGCTGTTTTTT; cdr3_aa: CASSTRTGGTGELFF
d_call: NA; v_call: TRBV30; j_call: TRBJ1-2; clone_size: NA; cdr3_nt: TGTGCCTGGAGTTCACAGGGCTTCGCTAACTATGGCTACACCTTC; cdr3_aa: CAWSSQGFANYGYTF
d_call: NA; v_call: TRBV7-8; j_call: TRBJ1-2; clone_size: once; cdr3_nt: TGTGCCAGCAGCGTCCGGGACCGAAAGTTTTACTATGGCTACACCTTC; cdr3_aa: CASSVRDRKFYYGYTF
d_call: TRBD1; v_call: TRBV5-6; j_call: TRBJ2-2; clone_size: NA; cdr3_nt: TGTGCCAGCAGCTTCGGGACAGGGGGCGGCGGGGAGCTGTTTTTT; cdr3_aa: CASSFGTGGGGELFF
d_call: NA; v_call: TRBV29-1; j_call: TRBJ1-1; clone_size: NA; cdr3_nt: TGCAGCGTTGATTCCCGCGCGGAAGCTTTCTTT; cdr3_aa: CSVDSRAEAFF
d_call: TRBD2; v_call: TRBV6-5; j_call: TRBJ2-1; clone_size: few; cdr3_nt: TGTGCCAGCAGTTACTCCCTGCGGGGGGGGGAAAATGAGCAGTTCTTC; cdr3_aa: CASSYSLRGGENEQFF
d_call: NA; v_call: TRBV20-1; j_call: TRBJ2-1; clone_size: once; cdr3_nt: TGCAGTGCTCGTTCCTACAATGAGCAGTTCTTC; cdr3_aa: CSARSYNEQFF
d_call: TRBD2; v_call: TRBV5-1; j_call: TRBJ2-1; clone_size: NA; cdr3_nt: TGCGCCAGCAGCCCCTATAGCGGGGGGTCCTACAATGAGCAGTTCTTC; cdr3_aa: CASSPYSGGSYNEQFF
d_call: NA; v_call: TRBV10-2; j_call: TRBJ1-2; clone_size: few; cdr3_nt: TGCGCCAGCAGTGCCCGCCTGGTAGGGCCGGAGGACTATGGCTACACCTTC; cdr3_aa: CASSARLVGPEDYGYTF
d_call: TRBD2; v_call: TRBV5-6; j_call: TRBJ2-5; clone_size: NA; cdr3_nt: TGTGCCAGCAGCCCTATCGGACTAGGGGAAGAGACCCAGTACTTC; cdr3_aa: CASSPIGLGEETQYF
d_call: TRBD2; v_call: TRBV7-6; j_call: TRBJ2-7; clone_size: NA; cdr3_nt: TGTGCCAGCAGCCCGCGACCAGCGGGGGCGACGGGAACGCAGTACTTC; cdr3_aa: CASSPRPAGATGTQYF
d_call: NA; v_call: TRBV29-1; j_call: TRBJ2-1; clone_size: NA; cdr3_nt: TGCAGCGTCAAACTAAATTACAATGAGCAGTTCTTC; cdr3_aa: CSVKLNYNEQFF
d_call: NA; v_call: TRBV30; j_call: TRBJ2-7; clone_size: NA; cdr3_nt: TGTGCCTGGAGTGTGGGGGGTCTCGGGTACGAGCAGTACTTC; cdr3_aa: CAWSVGGLGYEQYF
d_call: NA; v_call: TRBV2; j_call: TRBJ2-7; clone_size: NA; cdr3_nt: TGTGCCAGCAGTGAGAGGGGATCCTACGAGCAGTACTTC; cdr3_aa: CASSERGSYEQYF
d_call: NA; v_call: TRBV5-8; j_call: TRBJ1-2; clone_size: NA; cdr3_nt: TGTGCCAGCAGTCTGACCTCGTGGTATGGCTACACCTTC; cdr3_aa: CASSLTSWYGYTF
d_call: NA; v_call: TRBV29-1; j_call: TRBJ2-6; clone_size: NA; cdr3_nt: TGCAGTGGAAACAGGGTACAACGTTCGGACGGGGCCAACGTCCTGACTTTC; cdr3_aa: CSGNRVQRSDGANVLTF
d_call: NA; v_call: TRBV5-1; j_call: TRBJ2-3; clone_size: NA; cdr3_nt: TGCGCCAGCAGCTTGGCGCGGGGCGACACAGATACGCAGTATTTT; cdr3_aa: CASSLARGDTDTQYF
d_call: NA; v_call: TRBV13; j_call: TRBJ2-2; clone_size: NA; cdr3_nt: TGTGCCAGCAGCCCCCTGGAGGGGGCGCGAACCGGGGAGCTGTTTTTT; cdr3_aa: CASSPLEGARTGELFF
d_call: NA; v_call: TRBV7-9; j_call: TRBJ1-1; clone_size: many; cdr3_nt: TGTGCCAGCAGCTTCGTCTCCACTGAAGCTTTCTTT; cdr3_aa: CASSFVSTEAFF
d_call: NA; v_call: TRBV27; j_call: TRBJ1-1; clone_size: NA; cdr3_nt: TGTGCCAGCGTAGACCAGGGGAACACTGAAGCTTTCTTT; cdr3_aa: CASVDQGNTEAFF
d_call: NA; v_call: TRBV29-1; j_call: TRBJ2-5; clone_size: NA; cdr3_nt: TGCAGCGTTGAATGGTCCCGGGCGGAGACCCAGTACTTC; cdr3_aa: CSVEWSRAETQYF
d_call: TRBD2; v_call: TRBV5-1; j_call: TRBJ2-7; clone_size: NA; cdr3_nt: TGCGCCAGCAGCTTGCTAGGAGGCAGGGACTACTACGAGCAGTACTTC; cdr3_aa: CASSLLGGRDYYEQYF
d_call: NA; v_call: TRBV28; j_call: TRBJ2-7; clone_size: NA; cdr3_nt: TGTGCCAGCAGTTTACCAGGACCCGGCGAGCAGTACTTC; cdr3_aa: CASSLPGPGEQYF
d_call: TRBD1; v_call: TRBV11-2; j_call: TRBJ1-3; clone_size: NA; cdr3_nt: TGTGCCAGCAGCTCAGACAGGGGGGTAAACACCATATATTTT; cdr3_aa: CASSSDRGVNTIYF
d_call: NA; v_call: TRBV15; j_call: TRBJ1-4; clone_size: NA; cdr3_nt: TGTGCCACCAGTAATCTAAGGAGTGAAAAACTGTTTTTT; cdr3_aa: CATSNLRSEKLFF
d_call: NA; v_call: TRBV19; j_call: TRBJ1-2; clone_size: once; cdr3_nt: TGTGCCAGTAGTCAGGAGCGAGTTTTAGGTGGCTACACCTTC; cdr3_aa: CASSQERVLGGYTF
d_call: TRBD2; v_call: TRBV5-4; j_call: TRBJ2-7; clone_size: NA; cdr3_nt: TGTGCCAGCAGCATAGATAGCGGGAGGGCGAGGGAGCAGTACTTC; cdr3_aa: CASSIDSGRAREQYF
d_call: TRBD2; v_call: TRBV9; j_call: TRBJ2-1; clone_size: NA; cdr3_nt: TGTGCCAGCAGCGTAGCACCGGGGACTAGCGGGGGAAATGAGCAGTTCTTC; cdr3_aa: CASSVAPGTSGGNEQFF
d_call: TRBD1; v_call: TRBV27; j_call: TRBJ1-5; clone_size: NA; cdr3_nt: TGTGCCAGCAGTTTCGGAGGACAGGGAGGTCAGCCCCAGCATTTT; cdr3_aa: CASSFGGQGGQPQHF
d_call: NA; v_call: TRBV6-5; j_call: TRBJ2-7; clone_size: NA; cdr3_nt: TGTGCCAGCAGTCCCACAACAGGGTCCTACGAGCAGTACTTC; cdr3_aa: CASSPTTGSYEQYF
d_call: TRBD2; v_call: TRBV7-9; j_call: TRBJ2-1; clone_size: NA; cdr3_nt: TGTGCCAGCAGCTTGAGTCTAGCGGGCAATGAGCAGTTCTTC; cdr3_aa: CASSLSLAGNEQFF
d_call: NA; v_call: TRBV7-2; j_call: TRBJ2-3; clone_size: NA; cdr3_nt: TGTGCCAGCAGCGTGACACGTAGATCAGATACGCAGTATTTT; cdr3_aa: CASSVTRRSDTQYF
d_call: NA; v_call: TRBV6-1; j_call: TRBJ1-2; clone_size: NA; cdr3_nt: TGTGCCAGCACCGCAGGGGACGGCTACACCTTC; cdr3_aa: CASTAGDGYTF
d_call: NA; v_call: TRBV4-1; j_call: TRBJ1-3; clone_size: NA; cdr3_nt: TGCGCCAGCAGCCAGGTCGGGGGGCGCGGAAACACCATATATTTT; cdr3_aa: CASSQVGGRGNTIYF
d_call: NA; v_call: TRBV30; j_call: TRBJ2-3; clone_size: once; cdr3_nt: TGTGCCTGGTCGGTTGGGACCGCTTCAGATACGCAGTATTTT; cdr3_aa: CAWSVGTASDTQYF
d_call: NA; v_call: TRBV2; j_call: TRBJ2-1; clone_size: NA; cdr3_nt: TGTGCCAGCGGTCAGAGGACGGGCGGTCACAATGAGCAGTTCTTC; cdr3_aa: CASGQRTGGHNEQFF
d_call: TRBD2; v_call: TRBV27; j_call: TRBJ2-1; clone_size: NA; cdr3_nt: TGTGCCAGCAGTTTAGCGGGGGGGCCCAATGAGCAGTTCTTC; cdr3_aa: CASSLAGGPNEQFF
d_call: TRBD1; v_call: TRBV10-1; j_call: TRBJ2-7; clone_size: NA; cdr3_nt: TGCGCCAGCAGAGCCGGGACAGGGGCCGGCGAGCAGTACTTC; cdr3_aa: CASRAGTGAGEQYF
d_call: NA; v_call: TRBV30; j_call: TRBJ1-2; clone_size: NA; cdr3_nt: TGTGCCTGGACCAAACGGGGGGGCTACGATGGCTACACCTTC; cdr3_aa: CAWTKRGGYDGYTF
d_call: NA; v_call: TRBV30; j_call: TRBJ2-7; clone_size: NA; cdr3_nt: TGTGCCTGGAGTGCAACCATACAGGGACCCTACGAGCAGTACTTC; cdr3_aa: CAWSATIQGPYEQYF